These T cell receptor beta chains were read from a single sample in a study of blood T cell repertoires in COVID-19. The assay was immunoSEQ multiplex PCR, and TCRdb's table has in-frame clones only and misses some. The data contain approximately 240,000 clones, 75% to 85% of them singletons. The sample comprised peripheral blood. The receptor source for this set is a woman younger than 45 with COVID-19, enrolled during active disease. Each CDR3 is given with its conserved first and last residue. A D gene is named only where the DNA matches it firmly. The size field is filled for only some rows; it gives once, few, many or a size class.

CASSFDRVNTEAFF | TGTGCCAGCAGTTTCGACAGGGTGAACACTGAAGCTTTCTTT | TRBJ1-1 | - | TRBV28 | TRBD1
CAWSVLLDRVYEQYF | TGTGCCTGGAGTGTACTTCTGGATCGGGTCTACGAGCAGTACTTC | TRBJ2-7 | - | TRBV30 | -
CASSGRGTDTQYF | TGTGCCAGCAGCGGACGGGGGACAGATACGCAGTATTTT | TRBJ2-3 | - | TRBV9 | -
CASSPPGSGGEETQYF | TGTGCCAGCTCACCCCCGGGGAGCGGGGGGGAAGAGACCCAGTACTTC | TRBJ2-5 | - | TRBV18 | TRBD2
CAGGFSGNYGYTF | TGTGCCGGTGGATTCTCAGGGAACTATGGCTACACCTTC | TRBJ1-2 | - | TRBV6-5 | -
CASSPRTSGGYNEQFF | TGTGCCAGCAGCCCCCGGACTAGCGGGGGCTACAATGAGCAGTTCTTC | TRBJ2-1 | - | TRBV3-1/TRBV3-2 | TRBD2
CASSPGTANEKLFF | TGTGCCAGCAGCCCCGGGACAGCTAATGAAAAACTGTTTTTT | TRBJ1-4 | - | TRBV9 | TRBD1
CASSSVADREHTF | TGTGCCAGCAGTTCAGTGGCGGACAGGGAGCACACCTTC | TRBJ1-2 | - | TRBV27 | TRBD1
CASSLRQPKETQYF | TGTGCCAGCAGCTTAAGACAGCCCAAAGAGACCCAGTACTTC | TRBJ2-5 | - | TRBV7-9 | -
CASTAGLYNYGYTF | TGTGCCAGTACCGCAGGGCTCTATAACTATGGCTACACCTTC | TRBJ1-2 | - | TRBV19 | -
CAWSLLRGRGYTF | TGTGCCTGGAGCCTACTCAGGGGTCGGGGCTACACCTTC | TRBJ1-2 | - | TRBV30 | -
CASSQMTGYGYTF | TGTGCCAGCAGCCAAATGACAGGATATGGCTACACCTTC | TRBJ1-2 | - | TRBV3-1/TRBV3-2 | -
CASSQVTVSGVYNEQFF | TGCGCCAGCAGCCAAGTTACGGTTTCGGGAGTCTACAATGAGCAGTTCTTC | TRBJ2-1 | - | TRBV4-3 | -
CASGTGEYYTF | TGTGCTAGTGGTACAGGGGAGTACTACACCTTC | TRBJ1-2 | - | TRBV12-5 | TRBD1
CARSVKTSGSFQETQYF | TGTGCCAGAAGCGTAAAAACTAGCGGGAGTTTCCAAGAGACCCAGTACTTC | TRBJ2-5 | once | TRBV7-5 | -
CASSESAGNIQYF | TGCGCCAGCAGTGAGTCAGCAGGAAACATTCAGTACTTC | TRBJ2-4 | - | TRBV10-2 | -
CASSEMRGAYEQYF | TGTGCCAGCAGTGAAATGCGGGGAGCCTACGAGCAGTACTTC | TRBJ2-7 | - | TRBV2 | -
CASGTGFDTEAFF | TGTGCTAGTGGTACAGGGTTCGATACTGAAGCTTTCTTT | TRBJ1-1 | - | TRBV12-5 | -
CASSQESVELFF | TGCGCCAGCAGCCAAGAGAGCGTGGAACTGTTTTTT | TRBJ1-4 | - | TRBV4-1 | -
CASSIGQGFGIQYF | TGTGCCAGTAGTATAGGGCAGGGTTTCGGCATTCAGTACTTC | TRBJ2-4 | once | TRBV19 | -
CASSLGGTGNTIYF | TGCGCCAGCAGCTTGGGAGGGACTGGAAACACCATATATTTT | TRBJ1-3 | - | TRBV5-1 | -
CASSFITGTAHEQYF | TGTGCCAGCAGCTTCATCACCGGGACTGCCCACGAGCAGTACTTC | TRBJ2-7 | - | TRBV7-9 | -
CATSSDRGRGYTF | TGTGCCACATCGTCGGACAGGGGACGTGGCTACACCTTC | TRBJ1-2 | - | TRBV6-5 | TRBD1
CASSPMTSGLYEQYF | TGCGCCAGCAGCCCGATGACTAGCGGACTATACGAGCAGTACTTC | TRBJ2-7 | - | TRBV5-1 | TRBD2
CAWSRVGGQAQHF | TGTGCCTGGAGTCGCGTCGGGGGGCAGGCCCAGCATTTT | TRBJ1-5 | - | TRBV30 | -
CASSFAGTYDSPLHF | TGTGCCAGCAGCTTCGCCGGGACTTACGATTCACCCCTCCACTTT | TRBJ1-6 | - | TRBV11-1 | -
CASSLGQGVYEQYF | TGCGCCAGCAGCCTGGGACAGGGGGTCTACGAGCAGTACTTC | TRBJ2-7 | - | TRBV5-1 | TRBD1
CASSSRIISGQLIYEQYF | TGTGCCAGCAGCTCCCGAATAATTTCGGGACAACTGATTTACGAGCAGTACTTC | TRBJ2-7 | - | TRBV7-8 | -
CASSHPPGDRDEKLFF | TGTGCCAGTAGTCATCCTCCGGGAGATAGGGATGAAAAACTGTTTTTT | TRBJ1-4 | - | TRBV19 | -
CASSPRSTTNEKLFF | TGTGCCAGCTCACCGAGATCCACAACTAATGAAAAACTGTTTTTT | TRBJ1-4 | - | TRBV18 | -
CASSQLPDTEAFF | TGTGCCAGCAGCCAACTACCGGACACTGAAGCTTTCTTT | TRBJ1-1 | - | TRBV7-3 | -
CASSPGRAGFGEQYF | TGCGCCAGCAGCCCCGGGAGGGCGGGATTCGGTGAGCAGTACTTC | TRBJ2-7 | - | TRBV4-1 | TRBD2
CASRLTGATNEKLFF | TGTGCCAGCAGGCTTACAGGGGCAACTAATGAAAAACTGTTTTTT | TRBJ1-4 | few | TRBV5-6 | TRBD1
CASSTGTGGNYGYTF | TGCGCCAGCAGCACCGGGACAGGTGGAAACTATGGCTACACCTTC | TRBJ1-2 | once | TRBV5-1 | TRBD1
CSASVGLASYEQYF | TGCAGTGCTAGTGTCGGACTAGCGAGCTACGAGCAGTACTTC | TRBJ2-7 | - | TRBV20-1 | TRBD2
CSVEDQVVQASTDTQYF | TGCAGCGTTGAAGATCAAGTGGTCCAGGCTAGCACAGATACGCAGTATTTT | TRBJ2-3 | - | TRBV29-1 | -
CASSEQVSGEQYF | TGTGCCAGCAGCGAACAGGTCTCCGGCGAGCAGTACTTC | TRBJ2-7 | - | TRBV7-9 | -
CASSVKLGTSVQETQYF | TGTGCCAGCAGCGTCAAACTCGGGACTAGCGTCCAAGAGACCCAGTACTTC | TRBJ2-5 | - | TRBV9 | TRBD2
CASSLWTRTGSETQYF | TGTGCCAGCAGTTTATGGACTAGAACGGGATCCGAGACCCAGTACTTC | TRBJ2-5 | - | TRBV28 | -
CASSYRPGTVIYGYTF | TGTGCCAGCAGTTACCGACCCGGGACAGTTATATATGGCTACACCTTC | TRBJ1-2 | - | TRBV6-5 | TRBD1
CASNPPGGRDTQYF | TGTGCCAGCAATCCCCCGGGGGGGAGGGATACGCAGTATTTT | TRBJ2-3 | - | TRBV6-5 | TRBD2
CASSLGATTSGGNIQYF | TGTGCCAGCAGCTTAGGAGCGACGACTAGCGGGGGAAACATTCAGTACTTC | TRBJ2-4 | - | TRBV7-2 | TRBD2
CASSGLSGGYTF | TGTGCCAGTAGTGGACTGTCTGGGGGCTACACCTTC | TRBJ1-2 | - | TRBV19 | -
CASSLEGQGRTEAFF | TGCGCCAGCAGCTTGGAGGGACAGGGAAGGACTGAAGCTTTCTTT | TRBJ1-1 | once | TRBV5-1 | TRBD1
CASSSTGQPNTGELFF | TGTGCCAGCAGTTCCACAGGGCAGCCAAACACCGGGGAGCTGTTTTTT | TRBJ2-2 | once | TRBV6-5 | -